The clone carrying this T cell receptor (beta chain) has only a few counts. Its target is not known. None of the donors, who were healthy HIV-negative adults, had recently had acute infections or vaccinations. This entry is derived from a study of shared clonotypes between healthy human individuals. Study summary: CD4 naive and CD4 memory each took three plates per donor, while CD8 naive took two and CD8 memory one.

Points from the study as a whole: Among donors, clonotype sharing was expected to be affected by sequencing depth. Non-shared clonotypes showed lower generation probabilities than clonotypes common to all four donors.

Clones were sequenced by immunoSEQ multiplex PCR, and TCRdb holds only the in-frame ones, with some missing. The sample lists roughly 720,000 clones; 90% were seen once. The V end was cut by 1 base, the J end by 6 bases, with 6 bases between. Germline V gene data show CDR1 as SGHAT and CDR2 as FQNNGV. The CDR3 is 12 amino acids. The sample taken for sequencing was memory CD8+ T cells from PBMCs. Subset here: CD45RO+ cells pooled with CCR7-negative TemRA cells. The source of this sequence is a man younger than 35 in good health. Some clones in this sample may be carry-over from other donors' samples. The chain employs TRBV11-2 and TRBJ1-2; unclear D gene. The CDR3 here is CASSLGLDGYTF. CDR3 DNA: TGTGCCAGCAGCTTAGGGCTCGATGGCTACACCTTC. The whole variable domain, remainder taken from reference TRBV11-2 and TRBJ1-2, is EAGVAQSPRYKIIEKRQSVAFWCNPISGHATLYWYQQILGQGPKLLIQFQNNGVVDDSQLPKDRFSAERLKGVDSTLKIQPAKLEDSAVYLCASSLGLDGYTFGSGTRLTVV.